These 14 T cell receptor beta chains originate from one sample sequenced in a study of cytomegalovirus exposure and HLA in healthy donors. Primers included in the PCR were 60 Vbeta and 13 Jbeta primers. Generated by immunoSEQ multiplex PCR, the TCRdb table keeps only in-frame clones and is missing some. The table includes about 160,000 clones, almost 80% detected once. The specimen sequenced was PBMCs. The source is a woman aged 45-60 years in good health and CMV-seropositive.

Comment on this clone: Other DNA sequences in the sample encode the same CDR3. The chain links TRBV7-9 to TRBJ2-3, with 10 nucleotides matching TRBD2. CDR3 length: 16 residues. Germline V gene sequence: CDR1 SEHNR, CDR2 FQNEAQ (reference sequence). V shed 2 bases, J shed 3 bases, and the junction held 5 bases outside the gene matches. CDR3 nucleotide sequence: TGTGCCAGCAGCTTATTGAGCGGGGGGGCTACAGATACGCAGTATTTT. Translation: CASSLLSGGATDTQYF.

This chain links TRBV5-1 with TRBJ2-5; D unresolved. Germline V gene data show CDR1 as SGHRS and CDR2 as YFSETQ. Trimming took 0 bases from V and 5 from J, leaving 11 bases between them. The CDR3 has 14 residues. In DNA form, the CDR3 reads TGCGCCAGCAGCTTGGGAGTAAGGCGGGAGACCCAGTACTTC. Translation gives CASSLGVRRETQYF.

This clone was seen just once. The V and J genes are TRBV28 and TRBJ2-7; TRBD1 aligns across 7 bases. Trimming at V came to 3 bases and at J to 3 bases, leaving 2 bases not matched to a gene. The germline V gene has CDR1 MDHEN and CDR2 SYDVKM. This CDR3 is 13 amino acids long. The CDR3 DNA reads as TGTGCCAGCAGTTTGAACAGGGGCTACGAGCAGTACTTC. This encodes CASSLNRGYEQYF.

The genes are TRBV6-1 and TRBJ2-1, with TRBD2 identical over 12 bases. V shed 9 bases and J 9 bases; nucleotides not matched to a gene: 6. The CDR3 is made up of 13 amino acids. CDR1 is MNHNS, CDR2 SASEGT, per germline. The CDR3 region has the DNA TGTGCCAGTTTGACTAGCGGGAGAGTTGAGCAGTTCTTC. This gives the protein CASLTSGRVEQFF.

The chain carries TRBV4-2 and TRBJ2-1, with D possibly matching TRBD2 (6 bases). V lost 0 bases and J 2 bases, leaving 11 bases between the germline ends. Germline loops: CDR1 LGHNA, CDR2 YNFKEQ. The CDR3 extends over 16 amino acids. This CDR3 reads CASSQEPIAAYNEQFF. The CDR3 bases are TGTGCCAGCAGCCAAGAACCCATAGCGGCCTACAATGAGCAGTTCTTC.

This clone was seen a few times. V and J are TRBV7-8 and TRBJ2-5; 7 bases agree with TRBD2. V was clipped by 1 base and J by 3 bases; unmatched bases: 14. Looked up from germline, CDR1 is SGHVS and CDR2 is FQNEAQ. The CDR3 is 18 residues long. In DNA form, the CDR3 reads TGTGCCAGCAGCTTAGTCCAGCGGGAAATCCTTACCGAAGAGACCCAGTACTTC. It specifies CASSLVQREILTEETQYF.

There are a few counts of this clone. The rearrangement links TRBV6-1 to TRBJ2-3; tentative D call: TRBD2 (5 bases). The CDR3 has 15 amino acids. V was pared by 3 bases and J by 6 bases, with 16 bases between. Germline loops: CDR1 MNHNS, CDR2 SASEGT. CDR3 sequence (DNA): TGTGCCAGCAGTGAGGCTAGTTCGCGGGTGGATACGCAGTATTTT. Its translation is CASSEASSRVDTQYF.

This clone was detected once. This chain uses TRBV10-1 with TRBJ2-7; 12 nucleotides agree with TRBD2. J was trimmed by 3 bases and V by 7 bases; bases with no gene match: 16. CDR1 and CDR2 from the germline V gene are WNHNN and SYGVQD (reference sequence). The CDR3 length is 18 residues. CDR3 DNA sequence: TGCGCCAGCACTCATGGGACTAGCGGGCCCACATGTCGCTACGAGCAGTACTTC. Translated: CASTHGTSGPTCRYEQYF.

The rearrangement joins TRBV9 to TRBJ2-5; 12 nucleotides match TRBD1. The ends lost 3 bases at V and 6 bases at J; junction bases unmatched: 3. From germline, CDR1 is SGDLS and CDR2 YYNGEE. CDR3 length equals 14 residues. CDR3 bases: TGTGCCAGCAGCGCCGGGACAGGGGGCAAGACCCAGTACTTC. Translating it yields CASSAGTGGKTQYF.

The rearrangement links TRBV29-1 to TRBJ1-2; possibly TRBD1 for D (6 bases). Germline V gene data show CDR1 as SQVTM and CDR2 as ANQGSEA. The V and J ends lost 1 base and 3 bases respectively, with 12 bases between them. The CDR3 consists of 14 residues. The CDR3 DNA reads TGCAGCGTTGAAGGGGGGCAATCCCACTATGGCTACACCTTC. As protein: CSVEGGQSHYGYTF.

V gene TRBV6-5 combines with J gene TRBJ1-6; D gene unclear. This CDR3 region has 15 residues. Looked up from germline, CDR1 is MNHEY and CDR2 is SVGAGI. Trimming removed 6 bases from V and 10 bases from J, with 19 bases in between. The DNA for the CDR3 is TGTGCCAGCAGCCAAGACTCGGTTCTTTCCTCACCCCTCCACTTT. Translation gives CASSQDSVLSSPLHF.

The chain links TRBV19 to TRBJ1-2, with D unclear. Trimming cost V 3 bases and J 6 bases, with 17 bases left between them. Germline CDR1 and CDR2: LNHDA and SQIVND (reference sequence). The CDR3 sequence is 15 residues long. The CDR3: CASSISFSGLNGYTF. The CDR3 DNA is TGTGCCAGTAGTATTTCATTTTCGGGGTTGAATGGCTACACCTTC.

The V call is TRBV6-1, the J call TRBJ2-2, with a tentative D call TRBD1 (5 bases). The CDR3 has 15 residues. Germline lookup yields CDR1 MNHNS and CDR2 SASEGT. Trimming removed 3 bases from V and 5 bases from J, with 13 bases in between. CDR3 sequence reads: CASSDRAPVTGELFF. Here the CDR3 DNA reads TGTGCCAGCAGTGACAGGGCGCCCGTAACCGGGGAGCTGTTTTTT.

This clone appeared a few times. The chain uses TRBV28 and TRBJ2-7; 7 nucleotides match TRBD1. Germline values: CDR1 MDHEN, CDR2 SYDVKM. The ends lost 6 bases at V and 3 bases at J; junction bases unmatched: 11. The CDR3 has 15 residues. CDR3 protein: CASRSTGTAYYEQYF. CDR3 DNA: TGTGCCAGCAGGAGTACCGGGACAGCGTACTACGAGCAGTACTTC.